These 32 T cell receptor beta chains share one sample of origin, sequenced in a study of CD8+CD57+ T cells in acquired aplastic anemia. CDR3 and TCR beta VDJ profiling relied on a genomic DNA template. TCRdb reprocessed the reads with MiXCR, giving one entry per CDR3 protein. The sample has roughly 160,000 distinct CDR3 sequences, about 60% seen once. What was sequenced was sorted CD4+, CD8+, or CD8+CD57+ T cells (not recorded which) from PBMCs. These receptors were collected from a human donor in good health.

V usage is TRBV20-1 and J usage is TRBJ1-1, with D unclear. The V end lost 1 base, the J end lost 2 bases, and 8 bases lay between the germline ends. CDR3 length equals 13 residues. The germline gives CDR1 DFQATT, CDR2 SNEGSKA (reference sequence). The CDR3 spells CSARVLDNTEAFF. In DNA, the CDR3 is TGCAGTGCTAGAGTCCTGGATAACACTGAAGCTTTCTTT.

This clonotype showed up many times. The chain carries TRBV6-2 or TRBV6-3 and TRBJ2-5; 12 positions match TRBD2. The CDR3 extends over 19 amino acids. V trimming: 2 bases; J trimming: 3 bases; junction bases outside the gene matches: 13. Germline V lookup: CDR1 MNHEY, CDR2 SVGEGT. The CDR3: CASSYTPRLAGVVKETQYF. The CDR3 DNA is TGTGCCAGCAGTTACACCCCGAGACTAGCGGGAGTAGTAAAAGAGACCCAGTACTTC.

A single count supports this clonotype. The chain joins TRBV7-8 to TRBJ2-3; 12 nucleotides align to TRBD2. CDR1 is SGHVS and CDR2 is FQNEAQ in the germline V gene. J gave up 5 bases and V 4 bases, and 7 bases lay outside the gene matches. The CDR3 consists of 16 residues. Here the CDR3 reads CASSSGLAGSVDTQYF. As DNA, the CDR3 is TGTGCCAGCAGCTCAGGACTAGCGGGATCAGTAGATACGCAGTATTTT.

The chain joins TRBV15 to TRBJ2-5, with a possible D match to TRBD1 (5 bases). Germline assignment: CDR1 LNHNV and CDR2 YYDKDF (reference sequence). V was shortened by 0 bases and J by 7 bases, with 12 bases between the two germline ends. The CDR3 spans 14 residues. The CDR3: CATSRDPQEGTQYF. CDR3 nucleotide sequence: TGTGCCACCAGCAGAGACCCACAGGAAGGGACCCAGTACTTC.

This clonotype was counted between two and nine times. V gene TRBV13 combines with J gene TRBJ2-1; the D is unclear. CDR3 size: 12 residues. CDR1 PRHDT and CDR2 FYEKMQ come from the germline V gene (reference sequence). V shed 0 bases and J shed 8 bases, with 5 bases lying between them. The CDR3 reads CASSLGSYEQFF. Written as DNA, the CDR3 is TGTGCCAGCAGCTTAGGGAGTTATGAGCAGTTCTTC.

The table lists this clonotype with a few counts. This sequence joins TRBV7-8 and TRBJ2-7, with 7 bases matching TRBD1. With 5 bases clipped from V and 6 bases from J, the junction kept 4 bases outside the gene matches. Germline loops: CDR1 SGHVS, CDR2 FQNEAQ. The length of the CDR3 is 12 residues. The CDR3 DNA is TGTGCCAGCAGCCCTGGGACAGCCGAGCAGTACTTC. It codes for CASSPGTAEQYF.

This chain connects TRBV11-2 to TRBJ2-7, with a possible D match to TRBD2 (5 bases). The V end lost 7 bases, the J end lost 6 bases, and 13 bases lay between the germline ends. CDR3 length equals 12 residues. The germline V gene encodes CDR1 SGHAT and CDR2 FQNNGV. The CDR3 is CASTRSGGEQYF. The DNA for the CDR3 is TGTGCCAGCACCAGGTCAGGAGGCGAGCAGTACTTC. Together with reference TRBV11-2 and TRBJ2-7, the CDR3 gives the full variable domain: EAGVAQSPRYKIIEKRQSVAFWCNPISGHATLYWYQQILGQGPKLLIQFQNNGVVDDSQLPKDRFSAERLKGVDSTLKIQPAKLEDSAVYLCASTRSGGEQYFGPGTRLTVT.

V gene TRBV10-2 combines with J gene TRBJ1-1; maybe TRBD1 (5 bases). V lost 2 bases and J 4 bases, leaving 11 bases between the germline ends. Germline CDR1 reads WSHSY; CDR2 reads SAAADI. This CDR3 comprises 14 residues. The CDR3 DNA follows: TGCGCCAGCAGTGAGATAAGGGGAGGCACTGAAGCTTTCTTT. It yields the protein CASSEIRGGTEAFF.

Concerning this clonotype itself: Mismatch with germline at one junction end may stem from a read error. The rearrangement joins TRBV10-3 to TRBJ2-7; D is unresolved. In germline, CDR1 is ENHRY, CDR2 SYGVKD. CDR3 length equals 16 residues. The DNA for the CDR3 is TGCGCCATCAGTGAGTCGTTCGGGTTCGGCTCCTACGAGCAGTACTTC. Protein: CAISESFGFGSYEQYF.

A word on this clonotype: At one of its ends the junction is not consistent with the germline gene, which may arise from a read error. The CDR3 here is CAISESSGPYTGTQCF. The DNA of the CDR3 is TGTGCCATCAGTGAGTCTAGCGGGCCATACACAGGTACGCAGTGTTTT. The gene calls are TRBV10-3 and TRBJ2-3; 7 nucleotides align to TRBD2. Germline CDR1 ENHRY, CDR2 SYGVKD. This CDR3 is built from 16 residues.

This clonotype was detected a few times. The rearrangement joins TRBV6-2 or TRBV6-3 to TRBJ1-2; 7 bases map to TRBD1. Germline CDR1 MNHEY, CDR2 SVGEGT. The CDR3 loop spans 13 amino acids. The ends lost 9 bases at V and 4 bases at J; junction bases unmatched: 8. This CDR3 reads CASYGQEFYGYTF. The CDR3 DNA reads as TGTGCCAGTTACGGACAGGAATTCTATGGCTACACCTTC.

This clonotype was picked up a small number of times. The chain employs TRBV20-1 and TRBJ2-5; D ambiguous. The germline V gene encodes CDR1 DFQATT and CDR2 SNEGSKA (reference sequence). The germline V and J ends were trimmed by 5 bases and 4 bases, with 17 bases remaining between them. This CDR3 is 14 amino acids long. This CDR3 is CSASGLDQRETQYF. The DNA of the CDR3 is TGCAGTGCTTCGGGTCTCGACCAAAGAGAGACCCAGTACTTC.

V and J are TRBV7-9 and TRBJ2-7; 8 nucleotides line up with TRBD2. Trimming at V came to 7 bases and at J to 1 base, leaving 6 bases not matched to a gene. The CDR3 is made up of 14 amino acids. In germline, CDR1 is SEHNR, CDR2 FQNEAQ (reference sequence). The CDR3 nucleotides read TGTGCCAGCACCGGGGGGGCAGCTTCCTACGAGCAGTACTTC. Translated: CASTGGAASYEQYF.

This clonotype has just a few counts. This rearrangement joins TRBV6-5 to TRBJ2-1; 7 bases are a match to TRBD1. CDR1 is MNHEY, CDR2 SVGAGI, per germline. J gave up 6 bases and V 6 bases, and 11 bases lay outside the gene matches. The CDR3 has 15 residues. The CDR3 protein is CASSLQGPRVNEQFF. CDR3 sequence (DNA): TGTGCCAGCAGCCTACAGGGGCCACGCGTCAATGAGCAGTTCTTC.

The genes are TRBV7-9 and TRBJ1-1; D is perhaps TRBD1 (6 bases). There are 13 residues in the CDR3. CDR1 is SEHNR and CDR2 is FQNEAQ in the germline V gene (reference sequence). The ends were cut back, 7 bases at V and 12 bases at J, with 21 bases in the middle. The CDR3 here is CASTPGQSWGTFF. The CDR3 DNA reads as TGTGCCAGCACCCCAGGACAGTCCTGGGGAACTTTCTTT. Full variable domain (remainder filled in from reference TRBV7-9 and TRBJ1-1): DTGVSQNPRHKITKRGQNVTFRCDPISEHNRLYWYRQTLGQGPEFLTYFQNEAQLEKSRLLSDRFSAERPKGSFSTLEIQRTEQGDSAMYLCASTPGQSWGTFFGQGTRLTVV.

The rearrangement links TRBV9 to TRBJ2-3, with D tentatively TRBD2 (6 bases). The CDR3 spans 14 residues. Germline V lookup: CDR1 SGDLS, CDR2 YYNGEE. V was cut by 3 bases and J by 2 bases, with 10 bases left in between. This chain's CDR3 is CASSERGLTDTQYF. The CDR3 region has the DNA TGTGCCAGCAGCGAGAGGGGACTCACAGATACGCAGTATTTT.

This clonotype was seen at least ten times. The chain recombines TRBV6-5 with TRBJ2-3; 15 bases line up with TRBD2. V trimming: 5 bases; J trimming: 2 bases; junction bases outside the gene matches: 2. Per the germline V gene, CDR1 is MNHEY and CDR2 is SVGAGI. The CDR3 is made up of 16 amino acids. CDR3 in DNA: TGTGCCAGCAGTGGACTAGCGGGAGGGATCACAGATACGCAGTATTTT. The encoded protein is CASSGLAGGITDTQYF.

This clonotype has at least ten counts. Here the CDR3 reads CASSLGLAAYEQYF. In DNA, the CDR3 is TGTGCCAGCAGCTTAGGACTAGCGGCCTACGAGCAGTACTTC. The V gene is TRBV11-3, the J gene TRBJ2-7, with 9 bases lining up with TRBD2. Germline lookup yields CDR1 SGHNT and CDR2 YENEEA. The CDR3 is 14 amino acids. V lost 1 base, J lost 2 bases, and 0 bases stayed unmatched.

This chain connects TRBV11-3 to TRBJ2-5; maybe TRBD2 (7 bases). Trimming took off 4 bases at V and 6 bases at J, with 18 bases between the two ends. The CDR3 consists of 15 residues. Germline loops: CDR1 SGHNT, CDR2 YENEEA. The CDR3 DNA follows: TGTGCCAGCAGCTCGGCGGGGGCGCCGGGCAAGACCCAGTACTTC. It is translated as CASSSAGAPGKTQYF.

The chain recombines TRBV19 with TRBJ2-3; 11 bases match TRBD2. The CDR3 runs 15 residues. Per the germline V gene, CDR1 is LNHDA and CDR2 is SQIVND (reference sequence). V gave up 3 bases and J gave up 6 bases; unmatched junction bases: 5. CDR3 amino acids: CASSIRLAGSDTQYF. The CDR3 DNA is TGTGCCAGTAGTATTAGACTAGCGGGATCGGATACGCAGTATTTT.

The chain joins TRBV2 to TRBJ2-5; tentatively, D is TRBD1 (6 bases). Germline assignment: CDR1 SNHLY and CDR2 FYNNEI. V dropped 6 bases and J dropped 5 bases, with 22 bases sitting between them. The CDR3 extends over 16 amino acids. DNA of the CDR3: TGTGCCAGCAGCTTAACTCGGACAGTCAAAGGGGAGACCCAGTACTTC. It codes for CASSLTRTVKGETQYF.

V usage is TRBV18 and J usage is TRBJ2-1; 7 nucleotides line up with TRBD1. Germline values: CDR1 KGHSH, CDR2 LQKENI. The CDR3 length is 17 residues. The trim removed 2 bases at V and 0 bases at J, leaving 7 bases unmatched. The CDR3 DNA reads as TGTGCCAGCTCACCAAGAGGGGGCGACAGCTCCTACAATGAGCAGTTCTTC. Translating it yields CASSPRGGDSSYNEQFF.

This clonotype was observed a few times. The V and J genes are TRBV20-1 and TRBJ2-7; possible D gene TRBD2, 6 bases. There are 12 residues in the CDR3. The germline V and J ends were trimmed by 3 bases and 1 base, with 7 bases remaining between them. Germline CDR1 is DFQATT and CDR2 is SNEGSKA (reference sequence). The CDR3 bases are TGCAGTGCTAGCGGGGGTTCCTACGAGCAGTACTTC. It encodes CSASGGSYEQYF.

The chain carries TRBV24-1 and TRBJ2-2; TRBD2 aligns across 8 bases. The CDR3 is 15 amino acids. V lost 2 bases and J lost 4; bases outside the gene matches: 2. CDR1 and CDR2 from the germline V gene are KGHDR and SFDVKD. CDR3 sequence reads: CATSDWAGGTGELFF. In DNA, the CDR3 is TGTGCCACCAGTGATTGGGCGGGAGGCACCGGGGAGCTGTTTTTT.

CDR3 coding DNA: TGTGCCAGCAGCCATATCACGGGGGGGATAAACAATGAGCAGTTCTTC. Translated: CASSHITGGINNEQFF. The chain links TRBV7-6 to TRBJ2-1; TRBD2 matches 8 bases. The CDR3 has 16 amino acids. Trimming took 5 bases from V and 5 from J; bases not matched to a gene: 11. Germline CDR1 is SGHVS and CDR2 is FNYEAQ.

The chain is built from TRBV7-7 and TRBJ2-5; the D is unclear. CDR1 is SSHAT, CDR2 FNYEAQ, per germline (reference sequence). V was clipped by 5 bases and J by 5 bases, with 12 bases between them. This CDR3 is built from 13 residues. The CDR3 DNA reads TGTGCCAGCAGCCAATGGCGCTGGGAGACCCAGTACTTC. This gives the protein CASSQWRWETQYF.

This clonotype was detected once. The chain employs TRBV7-4 and TRBJ2-3; the D is unclear. CDR3 length: 14 residues. Trimming cost V 4 bases and J 1 base, with 9 bases left between them. CDR1 and CDR2 (germline): SGHVT, SQSDAQ. CDR3 loop: CASSSQTGTDTQYF. The CDR3 DNA reads TGTGCCAGCAGCTCCCAGACTGGCACAGATACGCAGTATTTT.

This chain links TRBV20-1 with TRBJ1-1; maybe TRBD1 (5 bases). V was clipped by 1 base and J by 6 bases, with 9 bases between them. The CDR3 loop spans 12 amino acids. The germline V gene has CDR1 DFQATT and CDR2 SNEGSKA (reference sequence). The CDR3 nucleotides are TGCAGTGCTAGAGGGGGGAAGTCTGAAGCTTTCTTT. Its translation is CSARGGKSEAFF.

This clonotype has just one count. A much larger clone differs from this one at a single base, so this may be a read error. The rearrangement uses TRBV6-4 and TRBJ2-1, with D maybe TRBD2 (5 bases). Germline values: CDR1 MRHNA, CDR2 SNTAGT. Trimming removed 6 bases from V and 5 bases from J, with 11 bases in between. CDR3 length: 13 amino acids. As DNA, the CDR3 is TGTGCCAGCAGCCGGACTGGGAACAATGAGCAGTTCTTC. Protein sequence: CASSRTGNNEQFF.

As DNA, the CDR3 is TGCAGTGCTAGAACAGTCTCTGGACTTCAAGAGACCCAGTACTTC. It is translated as CSARTVSGLQETQYF. J is TRBJ2-5 and V is TRBV20-1; TRBD2 might be the D (5 bases). Germline V gene data show CDR1 as DFQATT and CDR2 as SNEGSKA (reference sequence). V gave up 2 bases and J gave up 2 bases, with 15 bases separating them. CDR3 size: 15 residues.

The chain has TRBV24-1 and TRBJ2-7; a weak D match, TRBD1 (6 bases). Germline lookup yields CDR1 KGHDR and CDR2 SFDVKD. CDR3 length: 12 amino acids. Trimming removed 4 bases at V and 6 bases at J, with 9 bases between. CDR3 residues: CATSEPRGEQYF. The CDR3, as DNA: TGTGCCACCAGTGAACCCAGGGGCGAGCAGTACTTC.

This clonotype was detected only a few times. The V gene is TRBV4-1, the J gene TRBJ2-1; 10 positions agree with TRBD2. The germline V gene encodes CDR1 MGHRA and CDR2 YSYEKL. The CDR3 totals 18 residues. Trimming took 0 bases from V and 0 from J; bases not matched to a gene: 5. The CDR3: CASSQEEGLAISYNEQFF. The CDR3, as DNA: TGCGCCAGCAGCCAAGAGGAGGGACTAGCGATCTCCTACAATGAGCAGTTCTTC.